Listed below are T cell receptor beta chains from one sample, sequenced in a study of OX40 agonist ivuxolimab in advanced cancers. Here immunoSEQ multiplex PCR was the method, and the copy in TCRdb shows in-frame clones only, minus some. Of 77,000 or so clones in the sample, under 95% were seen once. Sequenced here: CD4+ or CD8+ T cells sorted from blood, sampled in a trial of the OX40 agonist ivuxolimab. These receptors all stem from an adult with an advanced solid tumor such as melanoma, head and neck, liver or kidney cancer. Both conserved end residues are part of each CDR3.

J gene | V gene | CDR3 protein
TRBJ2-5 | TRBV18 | CASSPLTDKETQYF
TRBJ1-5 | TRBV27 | CASSLSDPGPTVGNQPQHF
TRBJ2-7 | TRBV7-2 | CASSLDGRWSSYEQYF
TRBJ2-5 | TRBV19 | CASSETPIQETQYF
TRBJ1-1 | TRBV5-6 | CASSSGLEGAFF
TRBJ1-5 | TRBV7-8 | CASSLETGEGNQPQHF
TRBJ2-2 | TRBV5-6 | CASRRTGGYTGELFF
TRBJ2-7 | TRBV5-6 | CASSLVTSGGLNYEQYF
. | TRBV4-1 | CASSQVSGGHEQYF
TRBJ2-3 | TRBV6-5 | CASRKANRATDTQYF
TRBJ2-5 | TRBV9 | CASSVVQGVGETQYF
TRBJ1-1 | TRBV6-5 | CASSYSMGNTEAFF
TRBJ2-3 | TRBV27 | CASTAPGADTQYF
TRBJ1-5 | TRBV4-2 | CASSPGEGTDQPQHF
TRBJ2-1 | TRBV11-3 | CASSPGTGGHNEQFF
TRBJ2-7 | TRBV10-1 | CASSESRGPHSYEQYF
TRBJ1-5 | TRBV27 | CASSLSTGSNQPQHF
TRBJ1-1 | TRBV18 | CASSPGRVNTEAFF
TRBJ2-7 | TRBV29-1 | CSVVHGPRQYF
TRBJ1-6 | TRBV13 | CASSLVGDNSPLHF
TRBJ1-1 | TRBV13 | CASSVRQGMNTEAFF
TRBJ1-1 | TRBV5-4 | CASSLGGGDPLLEAFF
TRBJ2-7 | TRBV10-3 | CAISDPGQGAFYEQYF
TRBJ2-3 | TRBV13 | CASSLGRGSGNTQYF
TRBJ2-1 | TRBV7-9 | CASSFTDNNEQFF
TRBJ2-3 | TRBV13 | CASSSTGGHGTDTQYF
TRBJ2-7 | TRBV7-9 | CASSLKYEQYF
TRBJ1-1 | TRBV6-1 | CASSELRSGDTEAFF
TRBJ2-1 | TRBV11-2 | CASSSSGTYNEQFF
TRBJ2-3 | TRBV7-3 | CASSFDGRDTQYF
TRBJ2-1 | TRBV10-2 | CASSHGLESYNEQFF
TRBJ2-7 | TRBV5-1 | CASNGNYYEQYF
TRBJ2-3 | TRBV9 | CASSVFGSTDTQYF
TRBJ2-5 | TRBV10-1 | CASRITWFRGREGQETQYF
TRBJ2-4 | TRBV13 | CASSPRGQLGNIQYF
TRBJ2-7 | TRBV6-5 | CAIYGYEQYF
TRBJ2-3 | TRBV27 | CASGDTSGKSTDTQYF
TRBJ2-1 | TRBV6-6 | CASSPEGLAGNEQFF
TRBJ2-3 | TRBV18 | CASSQLAGGEADTQYF
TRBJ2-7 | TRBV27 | CASSATDRAYEQYF
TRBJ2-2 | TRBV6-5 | CASSYSSGVVTGELFF
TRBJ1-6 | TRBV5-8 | CASSLGQDPLGSLHF
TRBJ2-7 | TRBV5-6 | CASSLGTETYEQYF
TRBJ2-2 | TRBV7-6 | CASSLISQENTGELFF
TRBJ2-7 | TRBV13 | CASSSLLKLPWEQYF
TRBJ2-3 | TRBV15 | CATSGTGTGRTDTQYF
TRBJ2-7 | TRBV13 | CASSQAGTRGEQYF
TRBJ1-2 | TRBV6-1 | CASSEAQESHGYTF
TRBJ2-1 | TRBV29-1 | CSAAPRNYDNEQFF
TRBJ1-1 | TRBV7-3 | CASSPDWGSSEAFF
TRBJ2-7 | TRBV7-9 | CASSSDSHYEQYF
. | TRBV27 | CASSLGTSYEQYF
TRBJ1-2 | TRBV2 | CARAPYRGNNYGYTF
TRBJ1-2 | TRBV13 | CASSPTLTGSDYTF